Listed below are T cell receptor beta chains from one sample, sequenced in a study of vaccination and CD4 T cells after COVID-19. TCRdb processed the PCR reads anew with MiXCR; each CDR3 protein has one entry. The table has 20,000 or so distinct CDR3 sequences, just over 60% seen once; the top ten hold 1% to 1.3%. This sample comprised CD4+ T cells from blood, obtained after SARS-CoV-2 vaccination. The origin of the receptors is a human donor who had recovered from COVID-19. The CDR3 runs from the conserved cysteine through the conserved F or W. Each record gives: clone size, D gene, J gene, V gene, CDR3 DNA, CDR3 protein. The D gene is left open where the match is weak. Clone size is given for some rows only: seen once, a few or many times, or a class if the clone is expanded.

clone size: .; D gene: TRBD2; J gene: TRBJ2-1; V gene: TRBV28; CDR3 DNA: TGTGCCAGCAGTTCTTTGGTTGGGCTAGCGGGACTTGGCTCCTACAATGAGCAGTTCTTC; CDR3 protein: CASSSLVGLAGLGSYNEQFF
clone size: .; D gene: .; J gene: TRBJ1-5; V gene: TRBV20-1; CDR3 DNA: TGCAGTGCTACACTGGGGGGTCAGCCCCAGCATTTT; CDR3 protein: CSATLGGQPQHF
clone size: once; D gene: .; J gene: TRBJ1-4; V gene: TRBV6-2/TRBV6-3; CDR3 DNA: TGTGCCAGCAGAAGGACAGCTGCGGGTGAAAAACTGTTTTTT; CDR3 protein: CASRRTAAGEKLFF
clone size: few; D gene: .; J gene: TRBJ1-1; V gene: TRBV20-1; CDR3 DNA: TGCAGTGCTAGAGAAGCGGTGAACACTGAAGCTTTCTTT; CDR3 protein: CSAREAVNTEAFF
clone size: few; D gene: TRBD1; J gene: TRBJ2-7; V gene: TRBV27; CDR3 DNA: TGTGCCAGCAGTTTAATACAGGGGTACGAGCAGTACTTC; CDR3 protein: CASSLIQGYEQYF
clone size: .; D gene: .; J gene: TRBJ2-6; V gene: TRBV19; CDR3 DNA: TGTGCCAGTACCCGGGGGAGCTCTGGGGCCAACGTCCTGACTTTC; CDR3 protein: CASTRGSSGANVLTF
clone size: few; D gene: .; J gene: TRBJ2-2; V gene: TRBV7-2; CDR3 DNA: TGTGCCAGCAACGGGCCCAACACCGGGGAGCTGTTTTTT; CDR3 protein: CASNGPNTGELFF
clone size: .; D gene: TRBD1; J gene: TRBJ2-6; V gene: TRBV10-3; CDR3 DNA: TGTGCCATCAGCCCAGCCGGACAGGCCACGTCTGGGGCCAACGTCCTGACTTTC; CDR3 protein: CAISPAGQATSGANVLTF
clone size: few; D gene: .; J gene: TRBJ2-1; V gene: TRBV5-4; CDR3 DNA: TGTGCCAGCAGCTTGGGGAGGGACAATGAGCAGTTCTTC; CDR3 protein: CASSLGRDNEQFF
clone size: .; D gene: TRBD1; J gene: TRBJ2-4; V gene: TRBV6-1; CDR3 DNA: TGTGCCAGCAGTGAGGTTCCTACAGGGGGGCTAAACATTCAGTACTTC; CDR3 protein: CASSEVPTGGLNIQYF
clone size: .; D gene: .; J gene: TRBJ2-3; V gene: TRBV7-2; CDR3 DNA: TGTGCCAGCCAGCCAGCGGGTGACCCGGATACGCAGTATTTT; CDR3 protein: CASQPAGDPDTQYF
clone size: .; D gene: .; J gene: TRBJ2-7; V gene: TRBV6-2/TRBV6-3; CDR3 DNA: TGTGCCAGCAGTTACCCGGAACGCTCCTACGAGCAGTACTTC; CDR3 protein: CASSYPERSYEQYF
clone size: .; D gene: TRBD2; J gene: TRBJ2-1; V gene: TRBV25-1; CDR3 DNA: TGTGCCAGCAGAGCACCGCGGGCGGGAGGGCCTCGGCATGAGCAGTTCTTC; CDR3 protein: CASRAPRAGGPRHEQFF
clone size: .; D gene: .; J gene: TRBJ1-1; V gene: TRBV20-1; CDR3 DNA: TGCAGTGCTAGCCGGACACAGGGTAACACTGAAGCTTTCTTT; CDR3 protein: CSASRTQGNTEAFF
clone size: few; D gene: .; J gene: TRBJ2-5; V gene: TRBV7-9; CDR3 DNA: TGTGCCAGCAGCCCACGATCGAAGGAGACCCAGTACTTC; CDR3 protein: CASSPRSKETQYF
clone size: .; D gene: .; J gene: TRBJ2-3; V gene: TRBV7-2; CDR3 DNA: TGTGCCAGCAGCTTAGCTGGGGCAGGCGCAGCAGATACGCAGTATTTT; CDR3 protein: CASSLAGAGAADTQYF
clone size: few; D gene: TRBD1; J gene: TRBJ2-7; V gene: TRBV5-4; CDR3 DNA: TGTGCCAGCAGCTTTGTTAACGAATTAGGGACAGGTGCCTACGAGCAGTACTTC; CDR3 protein: CASSFVNELGTGAYEQYF
clone size: few; D gene: TRBD1; J gene: TRBJ2-2; V gene: TRBV20-1; CDR3 DNA: TGCAGTGTTGGGGTACCGGGACAGGGGGCGAACGGGGAGCTGTTTTTT; CDR3 protein: CSVGVPGQGANGELFF
clone size: .; D gene: .; J gene: TRBJ1-3; V gene: TRBV20-1; CDR3 DNA: TGCAGTGCTAGAAACAGTCCTGGAAACACCATATATTTT; CDR3 protein: CSARNSPGNTIYF
clone size: .; D gene: .; J gene: TRBJ1-5; V gene: TRBV4-1; CDR3 DNA: TGCGCCAGCAGCCAACTGGACAGTATAACGGCATATAGCAATCAGCCCCAGCATTTT; CDR3 protein: CASSQLDSITAYSNQPQHF
clone size: few; D gene: TRBD1; J gene: TRBJ2-3; V gene: TRBV20-1; CDR3 DNA: TGCAGTTCCACAAACCGGGACAGGGACACAGATACGCAGTATTTT; CDR3 protein: CSSTNRDRDTDTQYF
clone size: .; D gene: .; J gene: TRBJ2-2; V gene: TRBV7-2; CDR3 DNA: TGTGCCAGCAGCTTAACTAGGACACTAGCGAACACCGGGGAGCTGTTTTTT; CDR3 protein: CASSLTRTLANTGELFF